These T cell receptor beta chains were read from a single sample in a study of blood T cells in healthy people across ages. TCRdb fed the 5' RACE reads into MiXCR, producing one record per CDR3 protein. The data hold over 500,000 distinct CDR3 sequences, with about 28% observed a single time. These data were also filed under a second study, of T cells of mothers and their children.

Sequenced: blood. The receptor set was obtained from a boy aged 2 to 10 in good health. The conserved cysteine and the conserved F or W are not part of the CDR3 here. Only some rows state a clone size, as once, few, many or a class for expanded clones.

V gene	J gene	clone size	CDR3 protein
TRBV7-9	TRBJ1-2	-	ASSLNTGDYGYT
TRBV20-1	TRBJ1-3	few	SARVDRFLSGNTIY
TRBV5-1	TRBJ2-5	-	ASSTTGLRAQY
TRBV20-1	TRBJ1-4	few	SARDLPGEKLF
TRBV6-1	TRBJ2-7	-	ASGQGISYEQY
TRBV18	-	-	ASSPRGGAFNEQF
TRBV6-2/TRBV6-3	TRBJ2-5	-	ASSYSARVQETQY
TRBV20-1	TRBJ2-3	-	SARRDLLSTDTQY
TRBV4-2	TRBJ1-6	-	ASSRGTGRSPLH
TRBV3-1	TRBJ1-4	-	ASSQRTGGTSTNEKLF
TRBV2	TRBJ2-5	-	ASSAEEGRETQY
TRBV18	TRBJ2-1	few	ASSPLLNVHNEQF
TRBV20-1	TRBJ1-4	few	SARDRATNEKLF
TRBV5-6	TRBJ2-7	-	ASSPLDRGPSYEQY
TRBV30	TRBJ2-1	-	AWSVGLASGQF
TRBV6-6	TRBJ2-7	-	ASSTPWGVSYEQY
TRBV6-5	TRBJ1-4	-	ASSSTVPGKLF
TRBV2	-	few	ASSEDSGGNNEQF
TRBV14	TRBJ2-3	-	ASSKAGLADTDTQY
TRBV30	TRBJ1-5	-	AWSSGTVDWGSNQPQH
TRBV5-1	TRBJ2-5	-	ASSLWGLAEQETQY
TRBV29-1	TRBJ1-5	few	SVETTPNQPQH
TRBV7-9	TRBJ2-3	-	ASSFGTGTSELNTQY
TRBV2	TRBJ2-2	few	ASSEAELNTGELF
TRBV4-1	-	few	ASSQERDRSQETQY
TRBV29-1	TRBJ1-2	few	SARTDRGYGYT
TRBV2	TRBJ2-3	-	ASTEGTSVSTDTQY
TRBV6-1	TRBJ2-2	-	ATSIGAVHSTLTGELF
TRBV21-1	TRBJ2-6	-	AGLFSGANVLT
TRBV4-2	TRBJ2-5	-	ASSPQISGAGETQY
TRBV25-1	TRBJ1-4	few	ASSAPGGRGEKLF
TRBV27	TRBJ2-1	-	ASARTRINEQF
TRBV19	TRBJ2-1	few	ASSITSDSYNEQF
TRBV2	TRBJ2-2	-	ASSVGAGIFGELF
TRBV7-6	TRBJ2-7	-	ASSLSPKDSYEQY
TRBV2	TRBJ1-5	-	ASSEGGSSNQPQH
TRBV6-5	TRBJ2-7	-	ASSPRQPYGQY
TRBV5-1	TRBJ2-3	-	TSSSGTGVGGDTQY
TRBV18	TRBJ2-1	-	ASSPSGSGYNEQF
TRBV27	TRBJ2-7	-	ASSWSGEQY
TRBV18	TRBJ1-3	many	ASSPPGGGNTIY
TRBV7-6	-	few	ASSPIRGSNEQF